The 15 T cell receptor beta chains below come from one sample, sequenced in a study of T cell repertoires in cytomegalovirus infection. TCRdb re-called the reads through MiXCR, storing one row per CDR3 protein. The data contain 250,000 or so distinct CDR3 sequences, approximately 17% of them seen just once; the ten biggest clones take up less than 50%. Sequenced material: CD8+ T cells from PBMCs. These receptors were taken from a human donor in good health (CMV status not recorded). Some clones in this sample may be carry-over from other donors' samples.

The sample holds a few counts of this clonotype. A single base separates this from a much larger clone, so it may be a read error. The chain combines TRBV5-6 with TRBJ2-7; 10 bases are a match to TRBD1. The germline V gene encodes CDR1 SGHDT and CDR2 YYEEEE. CDR3 length: 14 amino acids. Germline trimming cut 4 bases from V and 2 bases from J; bases unmatched to any gene: 3. CDR3 DNA sequence: TGTGCCAGCAGCCACGGGACAGGGGCCTACGAGCAGTACTTC. Protein sequence: CASSHGTGAYEQYF.

The chain combines TRBV5-5 with TRBJ2-1, with D maybe TRBD2 (6 bases). Germline values: CDR1 SGHKS, CDR2 YYEKEE (reference sequence). Trimming removed 0 bases from V and 13 bases from J, with 14 bases in between. CDR3 length: 13 amino acids. The CDR3 sequence is CASSLAAGNSQFF. DNA of the CDR3: TGTGCCAGCAGCTTGGCCGCGGGGAATAGTCAGTTCTTC. Full variable domain (missing parts from reference TRBV5-5 and TRBJ2-1): DAGVTQSPTHLIKTRGQQVTLRCSPISGHKSVSWYQQVLGQGPQFIFQYYEKEERGRGNFPDRFSARQFPNYSSELNVNALLLGDSALYLCASSLAAGNSQFFGPGTRLTVL.

V is TRBV27 and J is TRBJ2-5, with D perhaps matching TRBD1 (5 bases). This CDR3 comprises 14 residues. Deletions cut 5 bases from V and 2 bases from J, with 12 bases between. The germline V gene has CDR1 MNHEY and CDR2 SMNVEV (reference sequence). CDR3 DNA sequence: TGTGCCAGCAGTCGGAAAGGGGAACAAGAGACCCAGTACTTC. Its protein is CASSRKGEQETQYF.

This clonotype was observed a handful of times. V is TRBV24-1 and J is TRBJ2-1; 10 nucleotides match TRBD2. The CDR3 is made up of 17 amino acids. Germline V lookup: CDR1 KGHDR, CDR2 SFDVKD. V lost 0 bases, J lost 3 bases, and 4 bases stayed unmatched. CDR3 nucleotides: TGTGCCACCAGTGATTTGGAGTCTAGCGGGGGCTACAATGAGCAGTTCTTC. Its translation: CATSDLESSGGYNEQFF.

This clonotype was detected a few times. The rearrangement links TRBV29-1 to TRBJ2-7, with a possible D match to TRBD2 (6 bases). The length of the CDR3 is 13 residues. Trimming took 2 bases from V and 7 from J, leaving 15 bases between them. CDR1 and CDR2 from the germline V gene are SQVTM and ANQGSEA. For the CDR3, the DNA is TGCAGCGTTGAATCCGGGACTCTTAAAGAGCAGTACTTC. Translating gives CSVESGTLKEQYF.

Only a few counts were recorded for this clonotype. The CDR3 nucleotides read TGCAGTGCTAGAAAGCGGGGGGACATCACAGATACGCAGTATTTT. Protein: CSARKRGDITDTQYF. The rearrangement links TRBV20-1 to TRBJ2-3; TRBD2 matches 9 bases. V gave up 2 bases and J gave up 2 bases; unmatched junction bases: 5. There are 15 residues in the CDR3. CDR1 is DFQATT, CDR2 SNEGSKA, per germline (reference sequence).

This clonotype was counted ten times or more. V gene TRBV29-1 combines with J gene TRBJ1-1; D is ambiguous. The CDR3 runs to 12 residues. Trimming took 5 bases from V and 3 from J, leaving 10 bases between them. In germline, CDR1 is SQVTM, CDR2 ANQGSEA. This chain's CDR3 is CSVLALDTEAFF. The CDR3 DNA reads as TGCAGCGTTTTAGCGCTCGACACTGAAGCTTTCTTT.

The V gene is TRBV20-1, the J gene TRBJ2-7; tentatively, D is TRBD1 or TRBD2 (5 bases each). V gave up 3 bases and J gave up 4 bases, with 19 bases separating them. The germline V gene has CDR1 DFQATT and CDR2 SNEGSKA (reference sequence). This CDR3 is 15 amino acids long. In nucleotides, the CDR3 is TGCAGTGCTAGCTCCGGGGCCAGCAGCTTTTACGAGCAGTACTTC. This translates into CSASSGASSFYEQYF.

This chain uses TRBV11-2 with TRBJ2-3, with D perhaps given as TRBD1 or TRBD2 (5 bases each). This CDR3 spans 17 amino acids. Germline V gene data show CDR1 as SGHAT and CDR2 as FQNNGV. V was shortened by 5 bases and J by 2 bases, with 20 bases between the two germline ends. DNA of the CDR3: TGTGCCAGCAGCGGGACCGTAGGGACCGCCTACACAGATACGCAGTATTTT. Protein sequence: CASSGTVGTAYTDTQYF. Filled out from reference TRBV11-2 and TRBJ2-3, the complete variable domain reads EAGVAQSPRYKIIEKRQSVAFWCNPISGHATLYWYQQILGQGPKLLIQFQNNGVVDDSQLPKDRFSAERLKGVDSTLKIQPAKLEDSAVYLCASSGTVGTAYTDTQYFGPGTRLTVL.

This clonotype was detected a few times. The chain has TRBV4-3 and TRBJ2-3; 7 positions match TRBD2. This CDR3 contains 17 residues. V lost 0 bases and J lost 2; bases outside the gene matches: 8. Germline V gene data show CDR1 as LGHNA and CDR2 as YSLEER. The CDR3 protein is CASSQDQLAVITDTQYF. CDR3 DNA sequence: TGCGCCAGCAGCCAAGATCAGCTAGCGGTGATCACAGATACGCAGTATTTT.

Many counts were recorded for this clonotype. The rearrangement links TRBV2 to TRBJ2-3; 8 positions agree with TRBD2. The CDR3 spans 15 residues. CDR1 and CDR2 from the germline V gene are SNHLY and FYNNEI. J was trimmed by 2 bases and V by 3 bases; bases with no gene match: 4. Here the CDR3 DNA reads TGTGCCAGCAGTGATGAGCGGGGGTCCACAGATACGCAGTATTTT. It specifies CASSDERGSTDTQYF.

This clonotype was observed at least ten times. The V call is TRBV5-6, the J call TRBJ2-1, with D perhaps TRBD2 (8 bases). The CDR3 is 19 residues long. Between the trimmed V and J ends, which lost 0 bases and 3 bases, there was a span of 22 bases. The germline CDR1 and CDR2 sequences are SGHDT and YYEEEE. The CDR3 region is CASSLEGQTWGLGYNEQFF. The CDR3 region has the DNA TGTGCCAGCAGCTTGGAGGGACAGACCTGGGGACTAGGCTACAATGAGCAGTTCTTC. Supplemented by reference TRBV5-6 and TRBJ2-1, the full variable domain reads DAGVTQSPTHLIKTRGQQVTLRCSPKSGHDTVSWYQQALGQGPQFIFQYYEEEERQRGNFPDRFSGHQFPNYSSELNVNALLLGDSALYLCASSLEGQTWGLGYNEQFFGPGTRLTVL.

V usage is TRBV7-9 and J usage is TRBJ1-2; 10 nucleotides line up with TRBD1. Germline V gene sequence: CDR1 SEHNR, CDR2 FQNEAQ (reference sequence). After removal of 4 bases from V and 8 bases from J, the junction contained 10 bases not matched to a gene. The CDR3 consists of 15 residues. In DNA, the CDR3 is TGTGCCAGCAGCTCGCCGGGACAGGGGACCGGCGGCTACACCTTC. It codes for CASSSPGQGTGGYTF.

This chain connects TRBV20-1 to TRBJ2-7, with 9 positions matching TRBD1. Germline V CDR1 and CDR2: DFQATT, SNEGSKA (reference sequence). This CDR3 is 15 amino acids long. The ends lost 0 bases at V and 2 bases at J; junction bases unmatched: 5. CDR3 in amino acids: CSARELGQGTYEQYF. The CDR3 coding sequence is TGCAGTGCTAGAGAGCTCGGACAGGGGACCTACGAGCAGTACTTC.

This clonotype was seen repeatedly, ten times or more. The chain uses TRBV7-9 and TRBJ2-7; 7 nucleotides align to TRBD1. With V trimmed by 5 bases and J by 4 bases, 14 bases remained unmatched. Germline CDR1 reads SEHNR; CDR2 reads FQNEAQ (reference sequence). The CDR3 spans 16 residues. The CDR3 protein is CASSLPERQGNYEQYF. As DNA, the CDR3 is TGTGCCAGCAGCCTCCCCGAGAGACAGGGAAATTACGAGCAGTACTTC.